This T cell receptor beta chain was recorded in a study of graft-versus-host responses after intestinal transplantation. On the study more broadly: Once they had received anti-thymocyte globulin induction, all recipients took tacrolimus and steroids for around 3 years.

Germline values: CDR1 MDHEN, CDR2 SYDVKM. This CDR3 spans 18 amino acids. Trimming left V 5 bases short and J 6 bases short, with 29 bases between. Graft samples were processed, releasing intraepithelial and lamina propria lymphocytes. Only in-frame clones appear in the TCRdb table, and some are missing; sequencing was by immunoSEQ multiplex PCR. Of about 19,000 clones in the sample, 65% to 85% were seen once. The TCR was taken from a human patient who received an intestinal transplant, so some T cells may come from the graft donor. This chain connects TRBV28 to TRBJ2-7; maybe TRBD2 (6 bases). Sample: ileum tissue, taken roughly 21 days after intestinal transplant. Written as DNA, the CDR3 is TGTGCCAGCAGTCATATCTTTCCTCTCGGGGGAATCCGGGCCGAGCAGTACTTC. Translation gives CASSHIFPLGGIRAEQYF.